This note documents a single T cell receptor beta chain sequence. The data were obtained in a study of shared clonotypes between healthy human individuals. Division of CD4+ cells produced a CD45RA+ naive subset and a CD45RA-negative memory subset. The genomic DNA of each subset was split evenly across several immunoSEQ plates. Original processing methods: Filtering differed because ImmunoSEQ produced junction-only sequences that carried no quality scores. TCRdb keeps only in-frame clones here, not all; method: immunoSEQ multiplex PCR. V and J calls and clone size are copied from that table; D and trimming were computed from the DNA. Altogether about a million clones are present, roughly 80% being singletons, with the ten largest covering around 1.5%. Germline lookup yields CDR1 SGHAT and CDR2 FQNNGV. V gave up 1 base and J gave up 7 bases; unmatched junction bases: 13. The CDR3 sequence is 17 residues long.

The V call is TRBV11-2, the J call TRBJ2-1; 7 bases agree with TRBD2. The clonotype originates from a man aged 18 to 30 in good health. Sequenced sample: memory CD4+ T cells sorted from blood. Subset given: CD45RA-negative fraction. The CDR3 bases are TGTGCCAGCAGCTTAGGAGGACCGCGGGGGTTTCAAAATGAGCAGTTCTTC. Protein sequence: CASSLGGPRGFQNEQFF.